The rows below give T cell receptor beta chains drawn from one sample of a study of Ad26.COV2.S vaccination and SARS-CoV-2 variants. Sequenced by immunoSEQ multiplex PCR; TCRdb stores in-frame clones only, minus some. Among about 350,000 clones listed, 80% to 90% were seen once. The sample consisted of peripheral blood, taken in a trial of Ad26.COV2.S vaccine versus placebo. These receptors all stem from a person aged 18 to 65 who received the Ad26.COV2.S COVID-19 vaccine or a placebo. CDR3s include the opening cysteine and the closing phenylalanine or tryptophan. The order of the fields is D gene, J gene, clone size, V gene, CDR3 protein, CDR3 DNA. A D gene is named only where the DNA matches it firmly. Clone size is given for some rows only: seen once, a few or many times, or a class if the clone is expanded.

d_gene: NA
j_gene: TRBJ2-1
abundance: NA
v_gene: TRBV19
CDR3aa: CASSIGWRGRLKYNEQFF
CDR3nt: TGTGCCAGTAGTATTGGATGGAGGGGGCGACTCAAGTACAATGAGCAGTTCTTC

d_gene: TRBD1
j_gene: TRBJ1-1
abundance: many
v_gene: TRBV27
CDR3aa: CASSTGTVLTEAFF
CDR3nt: TGTGCCAGCAGTACCGGGACAGTTCTCACTGAAGCTTTCTTT

d_gene: NA
j_gene: TRBJ2-7
abundance: NA
v_gene: TRBV7-8
CDR3aa: CASSLKGGPYEQYF
CDR3nt: TGTGCCAGCAGCCTCAAGGGGGGGCCCTACGAGCAGTACTTC

d_gene: NA
j_gene: TRBJ1-1
abundance: NA
v_gene: TRBV2
CDR3aa: CASSKSENTEAFF
CDR3nt: TGTGCCAGCAGCAAATCCGAGAACACTGAAGCTTTCTTT

d_gene: TRBD1
j_gene: TRBJ1-5
abundance: NA
v_gene: TRBV19
CDR3aa: CASSTGQGKSRPQHF
CDR3nt: TGTGCCAGTAGTACAGGACAGGGGAAGAGTCGGCCCCAGCATTTT

d_gene: TRBD2
j_gene: TRBJ2-7
abundance: NA
v_gene: TRBV7-2
CDR3aa: CASSFPPGGSHEQYF
CDR3nt: TGTGCCAGCAGCTTTCCTCCGGGAGGATCCCACGAGCAGTACTTC

d_gene: TRBD2
j_gene: TRBJ2-5
abundance: NA
v_gene: TRBV19
CDR3aa: CASSIGGSGGQETQYF
CDR3nt: TGTGCCAGTAGTATAGGGGGTAGCGGGGGCCAAGAGACCCAGTACTTC

d_gene: TRBD2
j_gene: TRBJ2-5
abundance: NA
v_gene: TRBV7-9
CDR3aa: CASSPAPGGGGETQYF
CDR3nt: TGTGCCAGCAGCCCCGCCCCGGGGGGGGGTGGAGAGACCCAGTACTTC

d_gene: NA
j_gene: TRBJ2-7
abundance: NA
v_gene: TRBV7-2
CDR3aa: CASSLERQSSYEQYF
CDR3nt: TGTGCCAGCAGCTTAGAACGCCAGAGCTCCTACGAGCAGTACTTC

d_gene: NA
j_gene: TRBJ1-1
abundance: NA
v_gene: TRBV5-1
CDR3aa: CASSFRLNTEAFF
CDR3nt: TGCGCCAGCAGCTTTAGGCTTAACACTGAAGCTTTCTTT

d_gene: NA
j_gene: TRBJ2-3
abundance: NA
v_gene: TRBV5-1
CDR3aa: CASSLSGPGTDTQYF
CDR3nt: TGCGCCAGCAGCTTGTCAGGGCCCGGCACAGATACGCAGTATTTT

d_gene: NA
j_gene: TRBJ1-5
abundance: few
v_gene: TRBV19
CDR3aa: CASSIETRQALPQHF
CDR3nt: TGTGCCAGTAGTATAGAAACCCGCCAGGCTCTGCCCCAGCATTTT

d_gene: NA
j_gene: TRBJ2-1
abundance: NA
v_gene: TRBV6-6
CDR3aa: CASSPQGYEQFF
CDR3nt: TGTGCCAGCAGCCCTCAGGGTTATGAGCAGTTCTTC

d_gene: NA
j_gene: TRBJ1-6
abundance: NA
v_gene: TRBV6-4
CDR3aa: CASSAGSVNNSPLHF
CDR3nt: TGTGCCAGCAGTGCCGGATCAGTGAATAATTCACCCCTCCACTTT

d_gene: NA
j_gene: TRBJ1-1
abundance: NA
v_gene: TRBV10-2
CDR3aa: CASSAPGLGTEAFF
CDR3nt: TGCGCCAGCAGTGCCCCGGGGCTGGGCACTGAAGCTTTCTTT

d_gene: TRBD2
j_gene: TRBJ2-6
abundance: NA
v_gene: TRBV5-1
CDR3aa: CASTAGAGANVLTF
CDR3nt: TGCGCCAGCACCGCGGGGGCTGGGGCCAACGTCCTGACTTTC

d_gene: TRBD2
j_gene: TRBJ2-1
abundance: NA
v_gene: TRBV19
CDR3aa: CASSTGTSGYNEQFF
CDR3nt: TGTGCCAGTAGCACCGGGACTAGCGGGTACAATGAGCAGTTCTTC

d_gene: NA
j_gene: TRBJ1-5
abundance: NA
v_gene: TRBV4-1
CDR3aa: CASSQDEAFPYQPQHF
CDR3nt: TGCGCCAGCAGCCAAGATGAAGCCTTTCCATATCAGCCCCAGCATTTT

d_gene: NA
j_gene: TRBJ1-3
abundance: NA
v_gene: TRBV6-5
CDR3aa: CASSLAGSGNTIYF
CDR3nt: TGTGCCAGCAGCCTCGCGGGGTCTGGAAACACCATATATTTT

d_gene: NA
j_gene: TRBJ2-5
abundance: NA
v_gene: TRBV9
CDR3aa: CASSVASGGGPQETQYF
CDR3nt: TGTGCCAGCAGCGTAGCTAGTGGCGGGGGCCCTCAAGAGACCCAGTACTTC

d_gene: NA
j_gene: TRBJ2-3
abundance: NA
v_gene: TRBV7-2
CDR3aa: CASSVGTLGGTDTQYF
CDR3nt: TGTGCCAGCAGCGTGGGGACCCTCGGGGGCACAGATACGCAGTATTTT

d_gene: NA
j_gene: TRBJ2-7
abundance: NA
v_gene: TRBV19
CDR3aa: CASSTPGSGEQYF
CDR3nt: TGTGCCAGTAGTACCCCAGGGAGCGGCGAGCAGTACTTC

d_gene: NA
j_gene: TRBJ2-1
abundance: NA
v_gene: TRBV24-1
CDR3aa: CATSDSETRQFF
CDR3nt: TGTGCCACCAGTGATTCGGAGACCCGCCAGTTCTTC

d_gene: TRBD1
j_gene: TRBJ2-7
abundance: NA
v_gene: TRBV27
CDR3aa: CASSLQGAIWGEQYF
CDR3nt: TGTGCCAGCAGTTTACAGGGGGCGATTTGGGGCGAGCAGTACTTC

d_gene: NA
j_gene: TRBJ1-1
abundance: NA
v_gene: TRBV5-1
CDR3aa: CASSLEWVGNTEAFF
CDR3nt: TGCGCCAGCAGCTTGGAATGGGTGGGGAACACTGAAGCTTTCTTT

d_gene: NA
j_gene: TRBJ2-7
abundance: NA
v_gene: TRBV7-9
CDR3aa: CASSLRAGTYEQYF
CDR3nt: TGTGCCAGCAGCTTAAGGGCGGGGACCTACGAGCAGTACTTC